Sequencing of this T cell receptor (beta chain) was carried out in a study of blood T cell repertoires in COVID-19. This clone was seen only once. With 3 bases clipped from V and 1 base from J, the junction kept 6 bases outside the gene matches. Germline V gene data show CDR1 as WNHNN and CDR2 as SYGVQD (reference sequence). The CDR3 sequence is 17 residues long. TCRdb's copy holds only in-frame clones and misses some; the assay was immunoSEQ multiplex PCR. Here the sample spans 250,000 or so clones, over 80% being singletons. Sample: PBMCs or T cells enriched from blood (not recorded which). This clonotype originated in a woman aged 25 to 39 with acute COVID-19. The rearrangement uses TRBV10-1 and TRBJ2-3; 11 nucleotides align to TRBD2. CDR3 region: CASSETSGRRGTDTQYF. CDR3 coding DNA: TGCGCCAGCAGTGAAACTAGCGGGAGAAGGGGCACAGATACGCAGTATTTT.